Reported below is one T cell receptor (beta chain). Using immunoSEQ multiplex PCR, the repertoire was profiled, and TCRdb retains in-frame clones only, with some absent. The data show 50,000 or so clones, with more than 60% seen just once and 3.2% held by the top ten. The CDR3 consists of 14 residues. Trimming removed 2 bases at V and 4 bases at J, with 9 bases between. The V gene's germline CDR1 is SGHTA and CDR2 FQGNSA. These data are taken from a study of radiotherapy plus CTLA-4 blockade in lung cancer. This receptor was taken from a human donor with non-small cell lung cancer who had a partial response to radiotherapy plus ipilimumab. This chain uses TRBV7-2 with TRBJ1-3; possible D gene TRBD1, 6 bases. The sequencing used peripheral blood, collected from a patient treated with radiotherapy plus ipilimumab. CDR3 loop: CASSLLGAGNTIYF. The CDR3 nucleotides read TGTGCCAGCAGCTTACTGGGGGCAGGAAACACCATATATTTT.